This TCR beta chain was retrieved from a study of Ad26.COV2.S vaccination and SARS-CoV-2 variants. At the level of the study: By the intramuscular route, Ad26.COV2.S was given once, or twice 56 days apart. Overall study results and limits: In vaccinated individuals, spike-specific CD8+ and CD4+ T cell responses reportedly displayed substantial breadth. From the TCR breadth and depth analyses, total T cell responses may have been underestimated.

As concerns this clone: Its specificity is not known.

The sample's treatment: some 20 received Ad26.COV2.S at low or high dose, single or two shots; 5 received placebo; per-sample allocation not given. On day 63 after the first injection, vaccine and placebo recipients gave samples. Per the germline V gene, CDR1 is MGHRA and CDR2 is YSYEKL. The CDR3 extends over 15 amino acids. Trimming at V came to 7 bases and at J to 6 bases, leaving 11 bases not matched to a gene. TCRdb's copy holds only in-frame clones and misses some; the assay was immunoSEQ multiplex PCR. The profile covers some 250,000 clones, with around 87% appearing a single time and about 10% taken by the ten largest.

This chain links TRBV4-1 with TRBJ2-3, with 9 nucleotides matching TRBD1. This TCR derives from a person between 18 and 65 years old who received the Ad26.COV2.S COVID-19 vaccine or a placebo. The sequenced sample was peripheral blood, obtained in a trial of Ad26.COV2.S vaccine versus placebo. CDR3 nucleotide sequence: TGCGCCAGCATGACCACCGGGACAGGGTACGATACGCAGTATTTT. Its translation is CASMTTGTGYDTQYF.